This passage covers 10 T cell receptor beta chains from one sample sequenced in a study of technical replicates of blood from a few donors. Data came from immunoSEQ multiplex PCR; TCRdb stores just in-frame clones and leaves some out. Among about 75,000 clones listed, 95% to 98% were seen once. Sequences were obtained from T cells isolated from PBMCs. These TCRs come from a human donor in good health.

V gene TRBV10-3 combines with J gene TRBJ1-1; possibly TRBD1 for D (5 bases). V lost 5 bases to trimming and J lost 1 base, with 8 bases between them. The CDR3 has 13 amino acids. Germline lookup yields CDR1 ENHRY and CDR2 SYGVKD. This chain's CDR3 is CAISTTENTEAFF. The CDR3 nucleotides are TGTGCCATCAGTACGACAGAGAACACTGAAGCTTTCTTT.

The chain has TRBV27 and TRBJ1-1, with TRBD1 as a possible D gene (5 bases). The length of the CDR3 is 13 residues. V lost 6 bases, J lost 1 base, and 9 bases lay in between. Germline values: CDR1 MNHEY, CDR2 SMNVEV (reference sequence). The CDR3 DNA reads as TGTGCCAGCAGCCTAGACAGGAACACTGAAGCTTTCTTT. Protein sequence: CASSLDRNTEAFF.

The chain employs TRBV6-5 and TRBJ2-1; 8 bases line up with TRBD2. Germline V gene data show CDR1 as MNHEY and CDR2 as SVGAGI. The CDR3 is made up of 15 amino acids. The trim removed 0 bases at V and 4 bases at J, leaving 2 bases unmatched. CDR3 bases: TGTGCCAGCAGTTACTCGACTAGCGCGTACAATGAGCAGTTCTTC. Translated, it gives CASSYSTSAYNEQFF.

The gene calls are TRBV30 and TRBJ1-1, with D unresolved. Looked up from germline, CDR1 is GTSNPN and CDR2 is SVGIG (reference sequence). The CDR3 is 13 amino acids. Trimming pared 4 bases from V and 4 bases from J, leaving 13 bases between. The CDR3 protein is CAWNPDFRTEAFF. CDR3 nucleotides: TGTGCCTGGAACCCCGACTTTCGCACTGAAGCTTTCTTT.

The V call is TRBV27, the J call TRBJ2-7; weak D call: TRBD1 (6 bases). Trimming stripped 5 bases from V and 0 bases from J, with 8 bases between. Germline lookup yields CDR1 MNHEY and CDR2 SMNVEV (reference sequence). This CDR3 contains 13 residues. The CDR3 DNA is TGTGCCAGCAGTCGGACAGCCTCCTACGAGCAGTACTTC. Translated: CASSRTASYEQYF.

The rearrangement links TRBV30 to TRBJ1-2; a possible D gene is TRBD1 (6 bases). Germline CDR1 and CDR2: GTSNPN and SVGIG (reference sequence). This CDR3 comprises 11 residues. V was clipped by 3 bases and J by 5 bases, with 7 bases between them. DNA of the CDR3: TGTGCCTGGAGCAGGGGATATGGCTACACCTTC. It yields the protein CAWSRGYGYTF.

In DNA form, the CDR3 reads TGTGCCAGCAGTTACTCGATAGTTAGCGGCTCCTACGAGCAGTACTTC. Translated, it gives CASSYSIVSGSYEQYF. This sequence joins TRBV6-5 and TRBJ2-7, with D maybe TRBD2 (6 bases). The CDR3 has 16 residues. CDR1 is MNHEY and CDR2 is SVGAGI in the germline V gene. Trimming pared 0 bases from V and 0 bases from J, leaving 12 bases between.

The chain joins TRBV28 to TRBJ2-5; 10 bases align to TRBD2. The V gene end was trimmed by 5 bases and the J gene end by 0 bases; junction bases not matched to a gene: 6. This CDR3 is 16 amino acids long. CDR1 and CDR2 (germline): MDHEN, SYDVKM. The CDR3 reads CASSPRSGRDQETQYF. The CDR3 DNA is TGTGCCAGCAGTCCCCGGAGCGGGAGGGACCAAGAGACCCAGTACTTC.

This clone was recorded once. The J gene is TRBJ2-7, the V gene TRBV28; 8 nucleotides line up with TRBD1. Unmatched junction bases numbered 4, after V lost 3 bases and J lost 3 bases. Germline values: CDR1 MDHEN, CDR2 SYDVKM. The CDR3 runs to 14 residues. CDR3 DNA: TGTGCCAGCAGTTTTACAGGGGGGTACTACGAGCAGTACTTC. Protein: CASSFTGGYYEQYF.

In nucleotides, the CDR3 is TGTGCCAGCAGCTTCCTCCCGGGACAGGGGCGCTCTGGGGCCAACGTCCTGACTTTC. Its translation: CASSFLPGQGRSGANVLTF. The V and J genes are TRBV7-8 and TRBJ2-6; 10 bases fit TRBD1. This CDR3 contains 19 residues. Per germline, CDR1 SGHVS and CDR2 FQNEAQ. V was pared by 3 bases and J by 0 bases, with 8 bases of the junction left unmatched. Combining the CDR3 with reference TRBV7-8 and TRBJ2-6 gives the whole variable domain GAGVSQSPRYKVAKRGQDVALRCDPISGHVSLFWYQQALGQGPEFLTYFQNEAQLDKSGLPSDRFFAERPEGSVSTLKIQRTQQEDSAVYLCASSFLPGQGRSGANVLTFGAGSRLTVL.